This T cell receptor (beta chain) was observed in a study of blood T cell repertoires in COVID-19. On the study more broadly: PBMCs, B-cell-depleted T cells, or T cells provided the cDNA or gDNA that made up the material.

Sequencing used immunoSEQ multiplex PCR; TCRdb keeps in-frame clones, though not all of them. The sample consists of a few hundred thousand clones, about four fifths of them appearing once. The CDR3 extends over 18 amino acids. Germline lookup yields CDR1 MNHEY and CDR2 SVGEGT. V gave up 2 bases and J gave up 3 bases; unmatched junction bases: 13. Adults between roughly 18 and 90 years of age took part from under 30 US areas. The study counted Cohort 3 donors as recovered given two negative PCRs, clearance, or symptom resolution. This clonotype was sampled from a woman in her forties or fifties who had recovered from COVID-19. Material: PBMCs or T cells enriched from blood (not recorded which). The rearrangement links TRBV6-2 or TRBV6-3 to TRBJ2-7; TRBD2 matches 10 bases. The CDR3 DNA reads TGTGCCAGCAGTTACCGTTTCAGCGGGGGGGACCTATACTACGAGCAGTACTTC. Translation gives CASSYRFSGGDLYYEQYF.